The clone carrying this T cell receptor beta chain came up once. Its antigen is still unknown. Measured with immunoSEQ multiplex PCR; TCRdb has only the in-frame clones, and not every one. The repertoire includes approximately 710,000 clones, roughly 91% of them detected once, and 30% to 40% sits in the top ten. The data were obtained in a study of shared clonotypes between healthy human individuals. The wider study: Per-donor plates numbered three CD4 naive, three CD4 memory, two CD8 naive and one CD8 memory. Study findings and constraints: Only blood samples were collected, and tissue repertoires likely differ.

V was clipped by 8 bases and J by 2 bases; unmatched bases: 6. Germline V CDR1 and CDR2: SNHLY, FYNNEI. The CDR3 length is 14 residues. The CD8 memory fraction combined CD45RO+ cells with TemRA cells (CCR7-negative CD45RA+). This receptor was identified in a man aged 18 to 29 in good health. Some clones in this sample may be carry-over from other donors' samples. V is TRBV2 and J is TRBJ2-3, with 8 bases matching TRBD2. Sequencing was carried out using memory CD8+ T cells from PBMCs. Subset indicated: CD45RO+ cells pooled with CCR7-negative TemRA cells. The CDR3 DNA follows: TGTGCCAGCCCCGGGACTAGGTACACAGATACGCAGTATTTT. This gives the protein CASPGTRYTDTQYF.